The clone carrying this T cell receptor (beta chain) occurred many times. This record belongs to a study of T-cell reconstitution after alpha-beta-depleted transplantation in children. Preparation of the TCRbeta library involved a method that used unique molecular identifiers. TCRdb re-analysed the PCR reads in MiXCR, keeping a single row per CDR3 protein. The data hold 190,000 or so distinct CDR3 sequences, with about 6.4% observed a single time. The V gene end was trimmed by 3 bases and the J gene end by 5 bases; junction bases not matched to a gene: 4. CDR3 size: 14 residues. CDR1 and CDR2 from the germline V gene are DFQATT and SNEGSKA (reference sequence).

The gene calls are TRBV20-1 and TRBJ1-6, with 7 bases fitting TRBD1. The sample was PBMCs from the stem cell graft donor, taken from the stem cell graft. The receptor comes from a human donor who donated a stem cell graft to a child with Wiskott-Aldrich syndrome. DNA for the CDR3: TGCAGTGCTAGCCAGGGGGTGAATAATTCACCCCTCCACTTT. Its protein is CSASQGVNNSPLHF.